Listed below are T cell receptor beta chains from one sample, sequenced in a study of T cells in localized non-small cell lung cancer. Profiling relied on immunoSEQ multiplex PCR, and the TCRdb table lists in-frame clones only, not all of them. Here the sample spans approximately 28,000 clones, approximately 91% being singletons. The sequencing used peripheral blood mononuclear cells, collected before any cancer treatment. These receptors were collected from a woman aged 35 to 69 with stage III lung adenocarcinoma. Each CDR3 is given with its conserved first and last residue. D genes are given only for firm matches. Part of the rows lack a size; the others show once, few, many or a class for expanded clones.

j_gene	abundance	d_gene	v_gene	CDR3aa	CDR3nt
TRBJ2-7	.	TRBD2	TRBV7-2	CASSSTSANSYEQYF	TGTGCCAGCAGCTCTACTAGCGCCAACTCCTACGAGCAGTACTTC
TRBJ2-3	.	TRBD2	TRBV19	CASSSRTSGTDTQYF	TGTGCCAGTAGTTCCCGGACTAGCGGGACAGATACGCAGTATTTT
TRBJ2-5	once	.	TRBV5-4	CASSWTGTTEEQYF	TGTGCCAGCAGCTGGACTGGTACCACTGAGGAGCAGTACTTC
TRBJ1-5	.	TRBD1	TRBV23-1	CASSQPTGQGNQPQHF	TGCGCCAGCAGTCAACCTACGGGACAGGGTAATCAGCCCCAGCATTTT
TRBJ2-3	.	.	TRBV2	CASSRWASALTDTQYF	TGTGCCAGCAGTAGGTGGGCCAGCGCATTGACAGATACGCAGTATTTT
TRBJ1-3	.	.	TRBV5-1	CASSVGVGIGSGNTIYF	TGCGCCAGCAGCGTCGGGGTCGGTATAGGGTCTGGAAACACCATATATTTT
TRBJ2-7	.	TRBD2	TRBV11-2	CASSRRTSGTLEQYF	TGTGCCAGCAGCCGCCGGACTAGCGGCACCCTCGAGCAGTACTTC
TRBJ2-1	.	.	TRBV7-7	CASSPLAASYNEQFF	TGTGCTAGCAGCCCCTTAGCGGCCTCCTACAATGAGCAGTTCTTC
TRBJ2-5	.	TRBD2	TRBV10-3	CATKGSGRGQETQYF	TGTGCCACAAAGGGCTCGGGGAGGGGACAAGAGACCCAGTACTTC
TRBJ2-7	.	TRBD2	TRBV27	CASSFLGTSSYYEQYF	TGTGCCAGCAGTTTCTTGGGGACTAGCAGCTACTACGAGCAGTACTTC